This T cell receptor beta chain is from a study of OX40 agonist ivuxolimab in advanced cancers. Germline CDR1 and CDR2: SGHRS and YFSETQ. J gave up 2 bases and V 1 base, and 14 bases lay outside the gene matches. The CDR3 totals 19 residues. Some clones are missing from TCRdb's copy, which holds only in-frame ones; the method was immunoSEQ multiplex PCR. The sample includes around 65,000 clones, 80% of them seen just once. Here the sequenced sample was CD4+ or CD8+ T cells sorted from blood, taken in a trial of the OX40 agonist ivuxolimab. The chain uses TRBV5-1 and TRBJ2-3; 9 bases line up with TRBD2. The clonotype comes from an adult with an advanced solid tumor such as melanoma, head and neck, liver or kidney cancer. Here the CDR3 DNA reads TGCGCCAGCAGCTTGTACCTTGGGACTAGCCGGGGGGTCACAGATACGCAGTATTTT. This translates into CASSLYLGTSRGVTDTQYF.